This T cell receptor beta chain was profiled in a study of prognosis after radiotherapy for stage I lung cancer. Study as a whole: Stage I non-small cell lung cancer cases were enrolled from early 2018 through early 2019. Median age was approximately 79 years (roughly 50 to 95) among 10 to 15 men and several women. Patients with tumors diagnosed as squamous cell carcinoma numbered about 7, and those with adenocarcinoma 12 to 13.

The sample holds many counts of this clonotype. Per germline, CDR1 SQVTM and CDR2 ANQGSEA. Trimming took 7 bases from V and 0 from J, leaving 12 bases between them. The CDR3 sequence is 13 residues long. Amplification of the TCR beta CDR3 (from genomic DNA) was done by two-round multiplex PCR. The first PCR round targeted every TRBV and TRBJ gene with specific primers. TCRdb used MiXCR to reprocess the multiplex PCR reads, holding one entry per CDR3 protein. Here the sample spans over 30,000 distinct CDR3 sequences, around 22% being singletons. Sequenced here: PBMCs, sampled before or after stereotactic body radiation therapy (not recorded which). The chain has TRBV29-1 and TRBJ1-1, with D tentatively TRBD1 (5 bases). This sequence was found in a donor over 45 with non-small cell lung cancer. CDR3 sequence reads: CSALDSLNTEAFF. Here the CDR3 DNA reads TGCAGCGCCCTTGACAGCTTGAACACTGAAGCTTTCTTT.